This is a list of T cell receptor beta chains from one sample in a study of T cells after posttransplantation cyclophosphamide. Method: immunoSEQ multiplex PCR; TCRdb's copy keeps in-frame clones and lacks some. The data contain more than 60,000 clones, approximately 92% of them singletons. Sequenced input: PBMCs. The receptor source for this set is a woman aged 30 to 39 in good health and a related stem cell transplant donor. The CDR3 runs from the conserved cysteine through the conserved F or W. A D gene is named only where the DNA matches it firmly. Size values are once, few and many counts, or a class for expanded clones, and some rows have none.

v_call	j_call	clone_size	d_call	cdr3_nt	cdr3_aa
TRBV11-2	TRBJ1-1	.	.	TGTGCCAGCAGCTGGGACACGTTCAATGAAGCTTTCTTT	CASSWDTFNEAFF
TRBV12-5	TRBJ2-3	.	.	TGTGCTAGTGGTTCTTCTGGAACGCAGTATTTT	CASGSSGTQYF
TRBV19	TRBJ1-5	.	.	TGTGCCAGTAGTATCTTAGGGGGAGGTCAGCCCCAGCATTTT	CASSILGGGQPQHF
TRBV4-1	TRBJ2-1	once	.	TGCGCCAGCAGCCAAGACTCCCCTCCGGGACTCCTTAATATCAATGAGCAGTTCTTC	CASSQDSPPGLLNINEQFF
TRBV27	TRBJ1-2	.	.	TGTGCCAGCTCCCTGGGTGCAGGTTATAACTATGGCTACACCTTC	CASSLGAGYNYGYTF
TRBV7-2	TRBJ1-1	.	.	TGTGCCAGCAGCTTAGACCGTTACACTGAAGCTTTCTTT	CASSLDRYTEAFF
TRBV5-1	TRBJ2-3	.	.	TGCGCCAGCAGCTTGGTGTCCTACACAGATACGCAGTATTTT	CASSLVSYTDTQYF
TRBV7-2	TRBJ1-6	.	TRBD1	TGTGCCAGCAGCCCGCAGGGACAGACTCATTCACCCCTCCACTTT	CASSPQGQTHSPLHF
TRBV7-6	TRBJ2-3	.	.	TGTGCCAGCAGCGGAGACACCACAGATACGCAGTATTTT	CASSGDTTDTQYF
TRBV7-2	TRBJ2-7	.	.	TGTGCCAGCATCCAAGGTTTCGAGCAGTACTTC	CASIQGFEQYF
TRBV10-2	TRBJ1-5	.	.	TGCGCCAGCAGTGGGCCAGATAATCAGCCCCAGCATTTT	CASSGPDNQPQHF
TRBV10-3	TRBJ1-3	.	.	TGTGCCATCAGTGAGTCATGGAATCCTAGGGACTCTGGAAACACCATATATTTT	CAISESWNPRDSGNTIYF
TRBV5-1	TRBJ1-5	.	.	TGCGCCAGCAGCCGGGGGACCCAAGACAATCAGCCCCAGCATTTT	CASSRGTQDNQPQHF
TRBV6-1	TRBJ1-5	.	.	TGTGCCAGCAGTGAAGAAGGGAATAGCAATCAGCCCCAGCATTTT	CASSEEGNSNQPQHF
TRBV7-2	TRBJ2-1	.	.	TGTGCCAGCAGCTTAGCATCCGGGCAGGCCGCCAATGAGCAGTTCTTC	CASSLASGQAANEQFF
TRBV6-4	TRBJ1-1	.	.	TGTGCCAGCAGTGACTCGATGGGGGTTATCGGCACTGAAGCTTTCTTT	CASSDSMGVIGTEAFF
TRBV18	TRBJ2-3	.	TRBD1	TGTGCCAGCTCAGGGACAGGGACAAACACAGATACGCAGTATTTT	CASSGTGTNTDTQYF
TRBV21-1	TRBJ2-3	.	.	TGTGCCAGCAGCAAAGTAGGGACAGATCTCACACATACGCAGTATTTT	CASSKVGTDLTHTQYF